Following are 18 T cell receptor beta chains from one sample sequenced in a study of T-cell memory formation after mild COVID-19 (dated by TCRdb to the early 2020s). Libraries were built with 5' RACE. TCRdb names Illumina NovaSeq 6000 as the instrument used. TCRdb took the public reads, trimmed them with fastp at Q25, ran MiXCR for clone calling and kept in-frame beta chains. Identical CDR3 proteins give one entry, which carries the most common genes and DNA. The sample records more than 250,000 distinct CDR3 sequences, around 15% of which are singletons. The ten largest clones take up roughly 20% of the sample. What was sequenced was PBMCs or a T cell subset sorted from them (not recorded which). The source of these receptors is a man aged 18-30 years who had mild COVID-19 (a few samples of this study predate the infection). The sample titles of this study are shuffled in the database, so cell type and time point are left out; the donor was told from shared clones.

The chain carries TRBV24-1 and TRBJ2-3; D remains ambiguous. Deletions cut 4 bases from V and 4 bases from J, with 14 bases between. This CDR3 spans 15 amino acids. Germline assignment: CDR1 KGHDR and CDR2 SFDVKD. As DNA, the CDR3 is TGTGCCACCAGTGACTCCGGGCCTGGGCCAGATACGCAGTATTTT. It yields the protein CATSDSGPGPDTQYF.

This clonotype was detected many times. The DNA of the CDR3 is TGTGCCAGCAGGACGGCCCGTGGAGGCACGCAGTATTTT. Its protein product is CASRTARGGTQYF. The chain carries TRBV7-2 and TRBJ2-3; TRBD2 is a possible D gene (5 bases). Trimming stripped 6 bases from V and 9 bases from J, with 16 bases between. The V gene's germline CDR1 is SGHTA and CDR2 FQGNSA. This CDR3 region has 13 residues.

In this sample, this clonotype turned up a few times. In nucleotides, the CDR3 is TGTGCCAGCAGTAGCGGGGGCCCGAGAGATACGCAGTATTTT. Amino acids: CASSSGGPRDTQYF. This chain connects TRBV28 to TRBJ2-3; 8 bases fit TRBD2. Per germline, CDR1 MDHEN and CDR2 SYDVKM. J gave up 5 bases and V 5 bases, and 6 bases lay outside the gene matches. The CDR3 is 14 residues long.

There are a few counts of this clonotype. The rearrangement links TRBV5-5 to TRBJ1-2; 8 bases are shared with TRBD1. Germline values: CDR1 SGHKS, CDR2 YYEKEE (reference sequence). The CDR3 runs 13 residues. V lost 5 bases, J lost 8 bases, and 8 bases stayed unmatched. The CDR3 is CASSYGQGGGYTF. The CDR3 DNA follows: TGTGCCAGCAGTTATGGACAGGGAGGCGGCTACACCTTC.

In this sample, this clonotype turned up a few times. CDR3 in DNA: TGTGCCAGCAGTTACTCGACGAGGGGCACGGATTCACCCCTCCACTTT. Translated: CASSYSTRGTDSPLHF. This sequence joins TRBV6-6 and TRBJ1-6, with a possible D match to TRBD1 (5 bases). Per germline, CDR1 MNHNY and CDR2 SVGAGI (reference sequence). This CDR3 spans 16 amino acids. V was pared by 0 bases and J by 8 bases, with 14 bases between.

The chain couples TRBV10-3 to TRBJ2-2; tentatively, D is TRBD2 (6 bases). CDR3 length: 14 amino acids. V lost 8 bases and J 5 bases, leaving 15 bases between the germline ends. CDR1 is ENHRY, CDR2 SYGVKD, per germline. This CDR3 reads CAIPTGEVTGELFF. CDR3 DNA: TGTGCCATCCCCACGGGGGAGGTGACCGGGGAGCTGTTTTTT.

This clonotype has at least ten counts. The chain combines TRBV16 with TRBJ2-4; D ambiguous. CDR3 length: 15 residues. Germline CDR1 is KGHSY and CDR2 is FQNENV. V lost 4 bases to trimming and J lost 0 bases, with 10 bases between them. In nucleotides, the CDR3 is TGTGCCAGCAGCCCACGAGAGGTAGCCAAAAACATTCAGTACTTC. Residues: CASSPREVAKNIQYF. Full variable domain (outside the CDR3, taken from reference TRBV16 and TRBJ2-4): GEEVAQTPKHLVRGEGQKAKLYCAPIKGHSYVFWYQQVLKNEFKFLISFQNENVFDETGMPKERFSAKCLPNSPCSLEIQATKLEDSAVYFCASSPREVAKNIQYFGAGTRLSVL.

The chain recombines TRBV24-1 with TRBJ2-3; 9 bases are shared with TRBD2. Germline loops: CDR1 KGHDR, CDR2 SFDVKD. The CDR3 is made up of 16 amino acids. V shed 1 base and J 3 bases; nucleotides not matched to a gene: 4. DNA for the CDR3: TGTGCCACCAGTGATTTAATAGCGGGGGAGACAGATACGCAGTATTTT. It yields the protein CATSDLIAGETDTQYF.

The gene calls are TRBV5-1 and TRBJ2-4, with D perhaps TRBD1 (6 bases). This CDR3 is built from 14 residues. Trimming cost V 4 bases and J 6 bases, with 14 bases left between them. Per the germline V gene, CDR1 is SGHRS and CDR2 is YFSETQ. The chain's CDR3 is CASSPGQLLNIQYF. DNA of the CDR3: TGCGCCAGCAGCCCCGGACAGTTACTAAACATTCAGTACTTC.

This clonotype has a handful of counts. This chain joins TRBV5-6 and TRBJ2-7; D gene unclear. The V end was cut by 2 bases, the J end by 4 bases, with 16 bases between. The CDR3 runs 15 residues. Germline-derived CDR1 and CDR2 are SGHDT and YYEEEE. The CDR3 coding sequence is TGTGCCAGCAGCTTTCCCAAGCAGGTGGTGTACGAGCAGTACTTC. Translation gives CASSFPKQVVYEQYF.

In its sample, this clonotype was seen a few times. The rearrangement joins TRBV3-1 to TRBJ2-1; TRBD2 might be the D (7 bases). Germline V gives CDR1 LGHDT, CDR2 YNNKEL (reference sequence). CDR3 length: 15 residues. The germline V and J ends were trimmed by 3 bases and 7 bases, with 16 bases remaining between them. The CDR3 DNA follows: TGTGCCAGCAGCCAGGCACGGACTAGGGGGAATGAGCAGTTCTTC. Translation: CASSQARTRGNEQFF.

The chain uses TRBV7-2 and TRBJ1-2; no definite D call. V shed 5 bases and J shed 4 bases, with 14 bases lying between them. CDR1 SGHTA and CDR2 FQGNSA come from the germline V gene. The CDR3 has 14 amino acids. This CDR3 reads CASSPRAVSYGYTF. As DNA, the CDR3 is TGTGCCAGCAGCCCTAGAGCCGTGAGCTATGGCTACACCTTC.

This clonotype was seen more than once but under ten times. The V and J genes are TRBV12-3 or TRBV12-4 and TRBJ1-1, with D uncertain. CDR3 length: 14 residues. Trimming took 6 bases from V and 1 from J, leaving 12 bases between them. CDR3 in amino acids: CASSPTRGNTEAFF. CDR3 in DNA: TGTGCCAGCAGCCCCACTCGGGGGAACACTGAAGCTTTCTTT.

The chain links TRBV4-3 to TRBJ2-5; tentatively, D is TRBD2 (5 bases). The CDR3 has 17 amino acids. The germline V gene encodes CDR1 LGHNA and CDR2 YSLEER. Trimming shortened V by 2 bases and J by 2 bases, and 18 bases separated the two germline ends. The chain's CDR3 is CASSQKAAPAGQETQYF. CDR3 DNA sequence: TGCGCCAGCAGCCAAAAAGCGGCGCCGGCGGGTCAAGAGACCCAGTACTTC.

This clonotype was recorded many times. This chain links TRBV4-3 with TRBJ1-2; 8 positions agree with TRBD1. From germline, CDR1 is LGHNA and CDR2 YSLEER. V gave up 3 bases and J gave up 3 bases; unmatched junction bases: 3. This CDR3 contains 14 residues. The CDR3 spells CASSHSTGDYGYTF. The CDR3 DNA follows: TGCGCCAGCAGCCACTCGACAGGGGACTATGGCTACACCTTC.

This clonotype was recorded at least ten times. The rearrangement uses TRBV4-1 and TRBJ1-2, with TRBD1 matching over 8 bases. CDR1 is MGHRA and CDR2 is YSYEKL in the germline V gene. The J segment lost 7 bases and the V segment lost 0 bases, leaving 13 bases of the junction unmatched. This CDR3 has 17 residues. Here the CDR3 reads CASSQEVAGGLGGGYTF. The CDR3 region has the DNA TGCGCCAGCAGCCAAGAAGTGGCAGGGGGCCTTGGAGGTGGCTACACCTTC.

The chain uses TRBV10-2 and TRBJ2-3; D is possibly TRBD1 or TRBD2 (5 bases each). From germline, CDR1 is WSHSY and CDR2 SAAADI. This CDR3 is 13 amino acids long. With 0 bases removed from V and 5 bases from J, the gap between germline ends came to 6 bases. CDR3 sequence: CASSESGVDTQYF. The CDR3 DNA reads as TGCGCCAGCAGTGAGTCGGGGGTAGATACGCAGTATTTT.

The V gene is TRBV4-1, the J gene TRBJ2-2; 14 nucleotides match TRBD2. Trimming took 1 base from V and 6 from J; bases not matched to a gene: 4. The CDR3 is 17 residues long. Germline V gene sequence: CDR1 MGHRA, CDR2 YSYEKL. The CDR3 sequence: CASSQGWTSGGSGELFF. In nucleotides, the CDR3 is TGCGCCAGCAGCCAAGGTTGGACTAGCGGGGGGTCCGGGGAGCTGTTTTTT.